The next 14 T cell receptor beta chains were all read from a single sample in a study of blood T cell repertoires in COVID-19. Libraries were prepared by immunoSEQ multiplex PCR; TCRdb keeps only in-frame clonotypes and omits some of them. The data contain under 80,000 clones, around 84% of them singletons. Source material: peripheral blood. These receptors all stem from a man in his sixties or seventies with acute or convalescent COVID-19.

The chain combines TRBV6-5 with TRBJ2-3; no clear D gene. Looked up from germline, CDR1 is MNHEY and CDR2 is SVGAGI. V was shortened by 7 bases and J by 4 bases, with 18 bases between the two germline ends. CDR3 length: 15 amino acids. The CDR3: CASIFSTERPDTQYF. The CDR3 DNA sequence: TGTGCCAGCATCTTCTCCACTGAGCGCCCAGATACGCAGTATTTT.

The rearrangement links TRBV5-4 to TRBJ1-6; no reliable D call. The CDR3 sequence is 14 residues long. V was pared by 3 bases and J by 7 bases, with 11 bases between. The V gene's germline CDR1 is SGHNT and CDR2 YYREEE (reference sequence). CDR3 sequence (DNA): TGTGCCAGCAGCTACCGGGAGTCCAATTCACCCCTCCACTTT. Amino acids: CASSYRESNSPLHF.

The J gene is TRBJ2-1, the V gene TRBV10-3; 7 bases fit TRBD2. Germline values: CDR1 ENHRY, CDR2 SYGVKD. The CDR3 is made up of 15 amino acids. With 0 bases clipped from V and 4 bases from J, the junction kept 3 bases outside the gene matches. CDR3 DNA sequence: TGTGCCATCAGTGAGTCGTCTAGCGGATACAATGAGCAGTTCTTC. It specifies CAISESSSGYNEQFF.

This clone came up once. The J gene is TRBJ1-6, the V gene TRBV28; D gene unclear. The CDR3 runs to 17 residues. V was shortened by 2 bases and J by 0 bases, with 11 bases between the two germline ends. The germline V gene has CDR1 MDHEN and CDR2 SYDVKM. DNA of the CDR3: TGTGCCAGCAGTTTAGGTTTGGTCAGCTCCTATAATTCACCCCTCCACTTT. Its translation: CASSLGLVSSYNSPLHF.

The chain recombines TRBV5-1 with TRBJ1-4; 7 bases map to TRBD1. The J segment lost 3 bases and the V segment lost 2 bases, leaving 4 bases of the junction unmatched. The CDR3 covers 15 residues. CDR1 is SGHRS and CDR2 is YFSETQ in the germline V gene. In DNA form, the CDR3 reads TGCGCCAGCAGCTTCAGGGGGGAGGCTAATGAAAAACTGTTTTTT. Protein product: CASSFRGEANEKLFF.

The V call is TRBV5-1, the J call TRBJ2-1; perhaps TRBD2 as D (7 bases). The V gene's germline CDR1 is SGHRS and CDR2 YFSETQ. Trimming pared 4 bases from V and 6 bases from J, leaving 17 bases between. This CDR3 has 15 residues. CDR3 nucleotide sequence: TGCGCCAGCAGCCCTGGGGGGGGGCACGGCAATGAGCAGTTCTTC. It codes for CASSPGGGHGNEQFF.

The V and J genes are TRBV19 and TRBJ1-2, with TRBD1 as a possible D gene (5 bases). The CDR3 totals 13 residues. The germline V gene encodes CDR1 LNHDA and CDR2 SQIVND (reference sequence). V was trimmed by 3 bases and J by 4 bases, leaving 9 bases between them. The CDR3 nucleotides read TGTGCCAGTAGTATCTCAGGGCCCTATGGCTACACCTTC. Residues: CASSISGPYGYTF.

The rearrangement joins TRBV15 to TRBJ2-1; D might be TRBD2 (5 bases). The CDR3 is 13 amino acids. V lost 0 bases, J lost 9 bases, and 9 bases lay in between. Germline values: CDR1 LNHNV, CDR2 YYDKDF (reference sequence). CDR3 sequence reads: CATSRDRAGEQFF. The CDR3 coding sequence is TGTGCCACCAGCAGAGATCGGGCGGGTGAGCAGTTCTTC.

Here the CDR3 reads CASSTGTPGDEQFF. CDR3 DNA: TGCGCCAGCAGCACCGGGACTCCGGGCGATGAGCAGTTCTTC. The rearrangement joins TRBV5-1 to TRBJ2-1, with D maybe TRBD2 (6 bases). Germline values: CDR1 SGHRS, CDR2 YFSETQ. This CDR3 is built from 14 residues. The V end lost 4 bases, the J end lost 8 bases, and 16 bases lay between the germline ends.

The chain combines TRBV15 with TRBJ1-5, with D perhaps matching TRBD1 (6 bases). There are 14 residues in the CDR3. Germline CDR1 reads LNHNV; CDR2 reads YYDKDF (reference sequence). Trimming shortened V by 1 base and J by 4 bases, and 8 bases separated the two germline ends. CDR3 sequence: CATSRGQDNQPQHF. The CDR3 DNA is TGTGCCACCAGCAGAGGACAGGATAATCAGCCCCAGCATTTT.

The chain carries TRBV10-3 and TRBJ2-7, with 12 bases identical to TRBD2. Germline V gene sequence: CDR1 ENHRY, CDR2 SYGVKD. The CDR3 has 14 amino acids. The trim removed 4 bases at V and 5 bases at J, leaving 3 bases unmatched. CDR3 residues: CAISGLAGVNEQYF. Here the CDR3 DNA reads TGTGCCATCAGTGGACTAGCGGGAGTCAACGAGCAGTACTTC.

This chain uses TRBV3-1 (or the pseudogene TRBV3-2) with TRBJ2-7, with 9 bases fitting TRBD1. Germline trimming cut 7 bases from V and 2 bases from J; bases unmatched to any gene: 9. This CDR3 comprises 15 residues. Germline CDR1 is LGHDT and CDR2 is YNNKEL (reference sequence). In DNA, the CDR3 is TGTGCCAGCACCTCACCCGGGACAGGGACCTACGAGCAGTACTTC. This gives the protein CASTSPGTGTYEQYF.

CDR3 sequence reads: CASTTTGFNTGELFF. CDR3 bases: TGTGCCAGTACCACGACAGGTTTCAACACCGGGGAGCTGTTTTTT. V usage is TRBV19 and J usage is TRBJ2-2; a possible D gene is TRBD1 (6 bases). Trimming removed 7 bases from V and 2 bases from J, with 14 bases in between. The CDR3 runs to 15 residues. The germline V gene encodes CDR1 LNHDA and CDR2 SQIVND (reference sequence).

The chain carries TRBV2 and TRBJ2-7; D is unresolved. Per germline, CDR1 SNHLY and CDR2 FYNNEI. The CDR3 totals 12 residues. V was trimmed by 6 bases and J by 3 bases, leaving 9 bases between them. The CDR3 reads CASRFNVYEQYF. Written as DNA, the CDR3 is TGTGCCAGCAGGTTCAATGTCTACGAGCAGTACTTC.